The present entry profiles one T cell receptor beta chain with its context. Its antigen is as yet unknown. This sample stems from a study of vaccination effects on CD4 cells after COVID-19. Using viral peptide pools, the ViraFEST assay grew out antigen-specific CD4+ T cells prior to sequencing. Isolation of CD4+ T cells took place after approximately 10 days of culture. Participants were given two doses of BNT162b2 or mRNA-1273 vaccine. The authors exchanged half the medium for IL-2 medium on days 3 and 7. Trimming pared 5 bases from V and 4 bases from J, leaving 14 bases between. The V gene's germline CDR1 is WNHNN and CDR2 SYGVQD (reference sequence). CDR3 length equals 14 residues. Assay: immunoSEQ multiplex PCR; the TCRdb copy retains only in-frame clones and omits some. In the table there are about 24,000 clones, 80% to 90% of which are singletons. Study-level results: Only 1 of 255 vaccine-induced clones from healthy vaccinees cross-reacted with common cold coronaviruses.

The gene calls are TRBV10-1 and TRBJ1-1; no reliable D call. This sequence was found in a human donor who received a COVID-19 vaccine. Some clones in this sample may be carry-over from other donors' samples. The source was CD4+ T cells from PBMCs cultured with SARS-CoV-2 spike peptides, collected after COVID-19 vaccination. Here the CDR3 DNA reads TGCGCCAGCAGTTCAACCCCGGCAGTCACTGAAGCTTTCTTT. The encoded protein is CASSSTPAVTEAFF.